A selection of T cell receptor beta chains follows, all from one sample in a study of T-cell memory formation after mild COVID-19. A single record per CDR3 protein comes from TCRdb applying MiXCR to the 5' RACE reads. There are 250,000 or so distinct CDR3 sequences in the sample; about a sixth occur only once, and around 23% lies in the top ten. The sequenced material came from PBMCs or a T cell subset sorted from them (not recorded which). All receptors come from a man aged 18 to 29 who had mild COVID-19 (a few samples of this study predate the infection). Cell type and time point are not known. The CDR3 runs from the conserved cysteine through the conserved F or W. D genes are given only for firm matches. Rows give clone size only sometimes, using once, few, many, or a class for an expanded clone.

clone_size j_call d_call v_call cdr3_nt cdr3_aa
NA TRBJ1-1 NA TRBV30 TGTGCCTGGAGTGTACCATGGAACACTGAAGCTTTCTTT CAWSVPWNTEAFF
few TRBJ2-3 TRBD2 TRBV4-1 TGCGCCAGCGGGACTAGCGGAGCCACAGATACGCAGTATTTT CASGTSGATDTQYF
NA TRBJ2-7 NA TRBV5-1 TGCGCCAGCAGCTTGGGGCCGGAAGACTACGAGCAGTACTTC CASSLGPEDYEQYF
few TRBJ1-1 NA TRBV29-1 TGCAGCTTCGAGAAGGGGAACACTGAAGCTTTCTTT CSFEKGNTEAFF
many TRBJ2-5 NA TRBV7-2 TGTGCCAGCAGCTTAGCGGCGTTCGGGGCTAGCGCCTTCGAAGAGACCCAGTACTTC CASSLAAFGASAFEETQYF
NA TRBJ1-2 NA TRBV6-2/TRBV6-3 TGTGCCAGCACCGAGGCGGGGTCATGGGGCTACACCTTC CASTEAGSWGYTF
few TRBJ2-5 NA TRBV5-1 TGCGCCAGCAGCTTGGAGCGGGCCGGGGAGACCCAGTACTTC CASSLERAGETQYF
NA TRBJ2-3 TRBD2 TRBV20-1 TGCAGTGCCCTAGGGAGACTAGCGGGCGCAGGCCTCACAGATACGCAGTATTTT CSALGRLAGAGLTDTQYF
NA TRBJ2-2 TRBD1 TRBV6-2/TRBV6-3 TGTGCCAGCAGCTTACAGGGGGCCCCTCCCGGGGAGCTGTTTTTT CASSLQGAPPGELFF
many TRBJ2-5 NA TRBV6-6 TGTGCCAGCAGTTACTGGCGGGCCGGGGAGACCCAGTACTTC CASSYWRAGETQYF
few TRBJ2-5 NA TRBV6-6 TGTGCCAGCAGTTACTCCCAGCTGAAAGAGACCCAGTACTTC CASSYSQLKETQYF
few TRBJ2-1 NA TRBV9 TGTGCCAGCAGCGTAGCGGGGGGCCGCAATGAGCAGTTCTTC CASSVAGGRNEQFF
NA TRBJ1-6 NA TRBV4-2 TGTGCCAGCAGCCAAGCGGTTTCAGAGATCTATAATTCACCCCTCCACTTT CASSQAVSEIYNSPLHF
NA TRBJ2-1 TRBD1 TRBV7-2 TGTGCCAGCAGCGTCGGACAGGGTCCTGGCAATGAGCAGTTCTTC CASSVGQGPGNEQFF
NA TRBJ2-5 TRBD1 TRBV7-8 TGTGCCAGCAGCTCACTCGGGACAGGGGGCGAGACCCAGTACTTC CASSSLGTGGETQYF
NA TRBJ1-1 NA TRBV4-1 TGCGCCAGCAGCCAAGATGGGGCTGGGGGTAGGACTGAAGCTTTCTTT CASSQDGAGGRTEAFF
NA TRBJ1-1 TRBD1 TRBV7-3 TGTGCCAGCAGCGTTACGACAGGGAGCACTGAAGCTTTCTTT CASSVTTGSTEAFF
NA TRBJ2-7 NA TRBV28 TGTGCCAGCAGTTTTGGATTCTACGAGCAGTACTTC CASSFGFYEQYF
many TRBJ2-7 TRBD1 TRBV7-8 TGTGCCAGCAGCCCACCGCTAAGGACAGGGGGCTACGAGCAGTACTTC CASSPPLRTGGYEQYF
NA TRBJ2-5 TRBD1 TRBV4-2 TGTGCCAGCAGCCAAGCAGGACAGGGGGCAAGAGAGACCCAGTACTTC CASSQAGQGARETQYF
few TRBJ2-2 NA TRBV4-1 TGCGCCAGCAGGACTAGTGGCATGGCCGGGGAGCTGTTTTTT CASRTSGMAGELFF
NA TRBJ2-7 NA TRBV5-1 TGCGCCAGCAGCTTGGTGGGAAACCCTTACGAGCAGTACTTC CASSLVGNPYEQYF
NA TRBJ1-2 NA TRBV12-3/TRBV12-4 TGTGCCAGCAGCCGCCCGGGGAGAGCAGATGGCTACACCTTC CASSRPGRADGYTF
NA TRBJ2-3 NA TRBV2 TGTGCCAGCAAGAGGGGGGAGCGCACAGATACGCAGTATTTT CASKRGERTDTQYF
NA TRBJ1-5 NA TRBV6-1 TGTGCCAGCAGTGAAGCGGTGAGTCAGCCCCAGCATTTT CASSEAVSQPQHF
NA TRBJ1-2 TRBD1 TRBV5-1 TGCGCCAGCAGCACCGACAGGGGTCTCGGCTACACCTTC CASSTDRGLGYTF
many TRBJ2-5 TRBD2 TRBV2 TGTGCCAGCACCTTTTGGGGGGGACCTCAGACCCAGTACTTC CASTFWGGPQTQYF
NA TRBJ1-6 NA TRBV5-5 TGTGCCAGCAGCTTAAGCTCCTATAATTCACCCCTCCACTTT CASSLSSYNSPLHF
NA TRBJ2-3 TRBD1 TRBV3-1 TGTGCCAGCAGCCAAGTCGGACAGGGCACAGATACGCAGTATTTT CASSQVGQGTDTQYF
NA TRBJ2-1 NA TRBV12-3/TRBV12-4 TGTGCCAGCAGTTTTCGCCGGGATGAGCAGTTCTTC CASSFRRDEQFF
few TRBJ1-5 NA TRBV12-3/TRBV12-4 TGTGCCAGCAGTCCCTCCCCGGCGGGGGCTCGACAGCCCCAGCATTTT CASSPSPAGARQPQHF
NA TRBJ2-3 TRBD1 TRBV6-1 TGTGCCAGCACCACACCGGGACAGGCCACAGATACGCAGTATTTT CASTTPGQATDTQYF
NA TRBJ1-2 TRBD1 TRBV18 TGTGCCAGCTCTCTTTTGGACAGGGAGGTTGGCTACACCTTC CASSLLDREVGYTF
NA TRBJ1-1 TRBD1 TRBV7-2 TGTGCCAGCAGCCTCTGGGGACAGGGGAACACTGAAGCTTTCTTT CASSLWGQGNTEAFF
NA TRBJ2-5 NA TRBV27 TGTGCCAACAAAACTGGAACCCAAGAGACCCAGTACTTC CANKTGTQETQYF
NA TRBJ2-1 NA TRBV14 TGTGCCAGCAGTCAAAAATATTTGGGGCAGTTCTTC CASSQKYLGQFF
NA TRBJ2-1 NA TRBV7-3 TGTGCCAGTATGGACCCGCTGTACAATGAGCAGTTCTTC CASMDPLYNEQFF
few TRBJ2-7 NA TRBV3-1 TGTGCCAGCAGGCAGATGCTGGGGGGTGTCTACGAGCAGTACTTC CASRQMLGGVYEQYF
NA TRBJ1-2 TRBD1 TRBV20-1 TGCAGTGCCATGACAGGGATGTTGAGAGGCTACACCTTC CSAMTGMLRGYTF
once TRBJ1-2 NA TRBV7-9 TGTGCCAGCAGCCGAAGTCAGGGTCTAAACTATGGCTACACCTTC CASSRSQGLNYGYTF
NA TRBJ2-1 NA TRBV15 TGTGCCACCAGCAGAGTTCCCCAGGCTGAGCAGTTCTTC CATSRVPQAEQFF
few TRBJ2-3 NA TRBV5-1 TGCGCCAGCAGCTTCAGGCCCCCAGATACGCAGTATTTT CASSFRPPDTQYF
many TRBJ2-7 NA TRBV7-8 TGTGCCAGCAGGGAGGCCTCCTACGAGCAGTACTTC CASREASYEQYF
NA TRBJ2-5 NA TRBV2 TGTGCCAGCAACCTTGCCCGGTCATACCAAGAGACCCAGTACTTC CASNLARSYQETQYF